This T cell receptor (beta chain) derives from a study of vaccination effects on CD4 cells after COVID-19. General observations from the study: Recruitment yielded few convalescent patients, and the study had no early post-infection timepoints. In convalescents, post-vaccine spike-reactive clones were mainly new clones induced by vaccination.

Sequencing in the ViraFEST assay came after antigen-specific CD4+ T cells had been expanded with viral peptide pools, which were used to stimulate PBMC. At the end of over 8 days of culture, CD4+ T cells were isolated. Confirmation by PCR established that the person had SARS-CoV-2 infection between March and December 2020. Each participant received a vaccine that was either BNT162b2 or mRNA-1273, given as two doses. Repertoires were generated with immunoSEQ multiplex PCR, while TCRdb's copy carries only in-frame clones and drops some. The table records 14,000 or so clones, around 79% of them present only once. As concerns this clone: What it binds is not known.

This TCR was sampled from a human donor who had a prior SARS-CoV-2 infection. Sequenced here: CD4+ T cells from PBMCs cultured with HCoV-NL63 spike peptides, sampled after COVID-19 vaccination.

The CDR3 sequence is CASSPADGGGETQYF. The CDR3 region has the DNA TGTGCCAGCAGTCCCGCTGATGGGGGCGGAGAGACCCAGTACTTC. This sequence joins TRBV28 and TRBJ2-5; TRBD1 is a possible D gene (6 bases). The CDR3 has 15 amino acids. Germline V gives CDR1 MDHEN, CDR2 SYDVKM. V lost 5 bases and J lost 4, with 17 bases in between.